The entry that follows covers one T cell receptor (beta chain) sequence. The antigen remains unidentified. This CDR3 contains 12 residues. CDR1 and CDR2 (germline): SGHRS, YFSETQ. The V end was cut by 0 bases, the J end by 6 bases, with 7 bases between. The assay was immunoSEQ multiplex PCR, and TCRdb's table has in-frame clones only and misses some. This sample carries approximately 1.5 million clones, 98% of them seen once, and the ten largest clones take 0.4% to 0.55%. This entry is derived from a study of shared clonotypes between healthy human individuals. Regarding the study as a whole: Naive CD4 clonotypes were shared across several donors at roughly 5%. Only blood was sampled; tissue repertoires likely differ.

The sequenced material came from naive CD4+ T cells sorted from blood. Regarding subset: CD45RA+ positively selected. This TCR was sampled from a man aged 25-45 years in good health. This sequence joins TRBV5-1 and TRBJ2-7; perhaps TRBD2 as D (6 bases). CDR3 DNA: TGCGCCAGCAGCTTGGGGCGGGGCGAGCAGTACTTC. It encodes CASSLGRGEQYF.